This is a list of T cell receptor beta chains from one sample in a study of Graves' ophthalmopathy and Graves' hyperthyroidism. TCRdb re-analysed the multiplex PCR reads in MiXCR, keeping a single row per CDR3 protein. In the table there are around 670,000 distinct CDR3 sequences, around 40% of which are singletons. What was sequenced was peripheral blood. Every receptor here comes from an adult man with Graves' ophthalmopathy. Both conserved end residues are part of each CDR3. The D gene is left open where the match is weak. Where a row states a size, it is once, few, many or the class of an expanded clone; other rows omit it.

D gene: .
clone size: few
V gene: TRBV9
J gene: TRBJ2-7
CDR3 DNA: TGTGCCAGCAGCTTAGGACTTCGGGTCCACGAGCAGTACTTC
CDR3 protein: CASSLGLRVHEQYF

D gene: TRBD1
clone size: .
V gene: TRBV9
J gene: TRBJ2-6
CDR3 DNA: TGTGCCAGCAGCTCCGGACAGGGTGGAATTGGGGCCAACGTCCTGACTTTC
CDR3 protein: CASSSGQGGIGANVLTF

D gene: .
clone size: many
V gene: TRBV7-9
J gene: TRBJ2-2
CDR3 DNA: TGTGCCAGCAGTTCCGGACAGCTCACCGGGGAGCTGTTTTTT
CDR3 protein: CASSSGQLTGELFF

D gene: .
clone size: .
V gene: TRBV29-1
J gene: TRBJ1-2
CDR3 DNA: TGCAGCGTTGAAGCATACTGGAGCTCTGGAAACACCTTC
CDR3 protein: CSVEAYWSSGNTF

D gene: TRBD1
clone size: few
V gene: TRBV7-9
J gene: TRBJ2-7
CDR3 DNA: TGTGCCAGCAGCTTAGATGGGACAGGGAACTACGAGCAGTACTTC
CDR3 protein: CASSLDGTGNYEQYF

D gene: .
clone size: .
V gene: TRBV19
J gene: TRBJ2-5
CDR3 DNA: TGTGCCAGCTCACTAAAAACAGAGACCCAGTACTTC
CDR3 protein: CASSLKTETQYF

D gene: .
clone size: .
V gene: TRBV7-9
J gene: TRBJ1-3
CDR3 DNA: TGTGCCAGCAGCATGTCGGGGGAGGATCGCTCTGGAAACACCATATATTTT
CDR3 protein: CASSMSGEDRSGNTIYF

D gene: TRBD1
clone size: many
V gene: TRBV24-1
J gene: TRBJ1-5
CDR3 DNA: TGTGCCAGCAGTCTGAACAGGGGTCAGCCCCAGCATTTT
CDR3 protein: CASSLNRGQPQHF

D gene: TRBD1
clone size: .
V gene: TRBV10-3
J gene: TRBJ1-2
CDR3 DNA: TGTGCCAGCACCCCGACCGGGACAGCCTATGGCTACACCTTC
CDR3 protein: CASTPTGTAYGYTF

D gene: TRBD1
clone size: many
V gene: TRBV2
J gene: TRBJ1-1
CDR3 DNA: TGTGCCAGCAGTCCGGGACAGTCGACTGAAGCTTTCTTT
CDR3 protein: CASSPGQSTEAFF

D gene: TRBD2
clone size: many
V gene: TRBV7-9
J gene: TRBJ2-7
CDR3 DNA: TGTGCCAGCAGCAAACTAGCGGGAGGGCCAGAAGAGCAGTACTTC
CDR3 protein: CASSKLAGGPEEQYF